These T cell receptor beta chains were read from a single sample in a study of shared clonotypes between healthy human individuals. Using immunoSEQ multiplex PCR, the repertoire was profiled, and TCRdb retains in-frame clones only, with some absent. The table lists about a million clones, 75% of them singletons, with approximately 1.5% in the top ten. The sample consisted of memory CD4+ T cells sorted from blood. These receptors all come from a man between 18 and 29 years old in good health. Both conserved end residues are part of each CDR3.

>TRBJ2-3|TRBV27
CASSKSTVSTDTQYF
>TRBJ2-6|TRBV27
CASSKRTGGAGANVLTF
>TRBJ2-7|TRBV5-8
CASSLGLGSPYEQYF
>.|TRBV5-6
CASSLGAVSSYEQYF
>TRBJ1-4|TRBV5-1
CASSLRTGSVGEKLFF
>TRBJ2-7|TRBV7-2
CASSPRQAPYEQYF
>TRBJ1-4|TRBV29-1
CSVVVPGRGEKLFF
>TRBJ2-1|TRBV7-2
CASSRTTAGPSYNEQFF
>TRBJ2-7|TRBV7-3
CASNLALDWTSGKSLLYEQYF
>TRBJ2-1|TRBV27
CASSSSGSYHEQFF
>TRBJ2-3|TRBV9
CASSVHVSSETQYF
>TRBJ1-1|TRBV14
CASSPGQPLPTEAFF
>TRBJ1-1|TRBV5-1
CASSLDKNTEAFF
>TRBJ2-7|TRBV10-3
CAISESAEQYF
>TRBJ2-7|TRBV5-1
CASSLGWEGPQYF
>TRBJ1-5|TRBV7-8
CASSQKQDSNQPQHF
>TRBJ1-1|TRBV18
CASSPSKDTEAFF
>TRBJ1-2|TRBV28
CASSTSRGRYGYTF
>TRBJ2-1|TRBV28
CASSFGGGGSYNEQFF
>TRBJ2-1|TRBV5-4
CASSKGTSGRAYNEQFF
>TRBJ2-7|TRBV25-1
CASSEFGRTYEQYF
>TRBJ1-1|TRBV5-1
CASSLNGQNTEAFF
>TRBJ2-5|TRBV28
CASSLPDFQETQYF
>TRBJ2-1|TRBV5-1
CASSLQDFNEQFF
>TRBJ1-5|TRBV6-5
CASRVDGQSNQPQHF
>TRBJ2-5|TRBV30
CAWGGSPQETQYF
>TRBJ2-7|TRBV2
CASSRDRGSYEQYF
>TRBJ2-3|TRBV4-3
CASSQGRWDSLTDTQYF
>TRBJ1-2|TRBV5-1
CASSLGQVGGYTF
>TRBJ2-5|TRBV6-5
CASSSYSRQETQYF
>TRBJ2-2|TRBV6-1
CASSTTGTAGELFF
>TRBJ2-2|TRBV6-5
CASSRSGINTGELFF
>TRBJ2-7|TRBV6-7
CASSYISGGSNSPLYEQYF
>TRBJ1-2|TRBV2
CASSGDSHYGYTF
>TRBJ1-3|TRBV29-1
CSVDGQGGGNTIYF
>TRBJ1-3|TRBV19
CASRDRGSGNTIYF
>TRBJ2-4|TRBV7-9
CASSLDGAKNIQYF
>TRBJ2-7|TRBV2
CASSRFGTSGDHEQYF
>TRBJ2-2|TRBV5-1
CASSSRWNTGELFF
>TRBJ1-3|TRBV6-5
CASRNRGSGNTIYF
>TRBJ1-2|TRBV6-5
CASSYAGDPNYGYTF
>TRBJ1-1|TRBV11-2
CASSPQGNTEAFF
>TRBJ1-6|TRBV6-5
CASRGVEGPGSPLHF
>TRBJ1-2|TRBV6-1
CASSEYTMYRADYTF
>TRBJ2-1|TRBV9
CASSGTRSYNEQFF
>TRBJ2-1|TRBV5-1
CASSLAGDSGRREQFF
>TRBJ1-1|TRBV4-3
CASSQERTGTFTNTEAFF
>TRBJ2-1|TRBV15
CATSRRRGLRSYNEQFF